The 4 T cell receptor beta chains below were found in one sample sequenced in a study of cytomegalovirus exposure and HLA in healthy donors. 60 Vbeta and 13 Jbeta primers were used in PCR. Sequencing used immunoSEQ multiplex PCR; TCRdb keeps in-frame clones, though not all of them. The sample consists of over 85,000 clones, 86% of them appearing once. Sequences were obtained from PBMCs. These receptors all come from a man aged 40-50 years in good health and CMV-seronegative.

The CDR3 coding sequence is TGTGCCAGCAGTGTTCTTCGGGGGTCTGAGGGAGGCTACACCTTC. Amino acid sequence: CASSVLRGSEGGYTF. V gene TRBV2 combines with J gene TRBJ1-2; tentatively, D is TRBD1 (5 bases). Trimming removed 4 bases at V and 8 bases at J, with 20 bases between. CDR3 length equals 15 residues. Germline lookup yields CDR1 SNHLY and CDR2 FYNNEI.

The chain is built from TRBV4-3 and TRBJ2-1; D perhaps matches TRBD2 (5 bases). There are 15 residues in the CDR3. V lost 1 base and J 0 bases, leaving 7 bases between the germline ends. Germline V lookup: CDR1 LGHNA, CDR2 YSLEER. This CDR3 is CASSQGAGSYNEQFF. DNA of the CDR3: TGCGCCAGCAGCCAAGGGGCGGGCTCCTACAATGAGCAGTTCTTC.

CDR3 residues: CASSYAGQNTEAFF. In DNA, the CDR3 is TGTGCCAGCAGTTACGCCGGACAGAACACTGAAGCTTTCTTT. The V call is TRBV6-5, the J call TRBJ1-1; D perhaps matches TRBD1 (5 bases). With 2 bases removed from V and 1 base from J, the gap between germline ends came to 8 bases. The CDR3 runs to 14 residues. CDR1 and CDR2 (germline): MNHEY, SVGAGI.

The genes are TRBV5-1 and TRBJ2-5; D is ambiguous. Germline values: CDR1 SGHRS, CDR2 YFSETQ. V lost 5 bases and J 2 bases, leaving 7 bases between the germline ends. This CDR3 spans 12 amino acids. CDR3: CASRVQQETQYF. CDR3 bases: TGCGCCAGCAGGGTGCAGCAAGAGACCCAGTACTTC.